The 23 T cell receptor beta chains given below trace back to one sample, sequenced in a study of early T cells in non-severe SARS-CoV-2 infection. TCRdb passed the 5' RACE reads through MiXCR, listing each CDR3 protein once. The sample comprises fewer than 100,000 distinct CDR3 sequences, roughly 9.6% of which are singletons, and 4.8% rests with the top ten. Sequencing input: whole blood. The origin of the receptors is an adult who was a healthcare worker with PCR-confirmed SARS-CoV-2 infection or an uninfected control (not recorded which).

This clonotype has at least ten counts. The chain couples TRBV29-1 to TRBJ2-3, with D perhaps TRBD1 (7 bases). Germline CDR1 and CDR2: SQVTM and ANQGSEA. Trimming removed 6 bases at V and 3 bases at J, with 13 bases between. CDR3 length equals 13 residues. CDR3 in amino acids: CSVTGTRTDTQYF. In DNA, the CDR3 is TGCAGCGTGACAGGGACTCGAACAGATACGCAGTATTTT.

This chain joins TRBV3-1 and TRBJ2-7; D is perhaps TRBD2 (5 bases). The CDR3 covers 15 residues. The V end was cut by 1 base, the J end by 4 bases, with 14 bases between. Looked up from germline, CDR1 is LGHDT and CDR2 is YNNKEL (reference sequence). For the CDR3, the DNA is TGTGCCAGCAGCCAAGGACCTCTCGGAGGTTACGAGCAGTACTTC. It encodes CASSQGPLGGYEQYF.

This clonotype was observed many times. CDR3 sequence reads: CASSIRPGDEKLFF. CDR3 bases: TGTGCCAGCTCCATCCGTCCAGGGGATGAAAAACTGTTTTTT. The chain uses TRBV2 and TRBJ1-4; possible D gene TRBD1, 6 bases. Germline V gene lookup returns CDR1 SNHLY and CDR2 FYNNEI. With 8 bases removed from V and 6 bases from J, the gap between germline ends came to 16 bases. This CDR3 has 14 residues.

This clonotype was detected only a few times. The chain joins TRBV20-1 to TRBJ2-3; D is ambiguous. The CDR3 length is 15 residues. V was clipped by 2 bases and J by 0 bases, with 12 bases between them. Germline CDR1 is DFQATT and CDR2 is SNEGSKA (reference sequence). CDR3 nucleotide sequence: TGCAGTGCTAGACAACGGGTCGTTAGCACAGATACGCAGTATTTT. This sequence encodes CSARQRVVSTDTQYF.

The chain has TRBV28 and TRBJ2-7; D may be TRBD1 (5 bases). Germline values: CDR1 MDHEN, CDR2 SYDVKM. This CDR3 comprises 12 residues. The ends were cut back, 6 bases at V and 5 bases at J, with 11 bases in the middle. CDR3 in amino acids: CASSPRVHEQYF. The CDR3 nucleotides are TGTGCCAGCAGCCCCAGGGTCCACGAGCAGTACTTC.

This chain uses TRBV7-2 with TRBJ1-5, with a tentative D call TRBD1 (5 bases). V lost 4 bases to trimming and J lost 7 bases, with 17 bases between them. Germline V gene lookup returns CDR1 SGHTA and CDR2 FQGNSA. The length of the CDR3 is 15 residues. The CDR3 DNA reads as TGTGCCAGCAGCTATGACAGTGGCGGAAGACAGCCCCAGCATTTT. Protein: CASSYDSGGRQPQHF.

The rearrangement joins TRBV20-1 to TRBJ2-3; 10 bases map to TRBD2. The ends lost 5 bases at V and 1 base at J; junction bases unmatched: 3. The CDR3 sequence is 14 residues long. From germline, CDR1 is DFQATT and CDR2 SNEGSKA (reference sequence). The CDR3 reads CSAVAGGGTDTQYF. The CDR3 coding sequence is TGCAGTGCTGTAGCGGGAGGCGGCACAGATACGCAGTATTTT.

This clonotype was seen at least ten times. The chain uses TRBV5-4 and TRBJ2-6, with 7 nucleotides matching TRBD1. Germline CDR1 is SGHNT and CDR2 is YYREEE (reference sequence). The CDR3 consists of 15 residues. Germline trimming cut 4 bases from V and 3 bases from J; bases unmatched to any gene: 4. DNA of the CDR3: TGTGCCAGCAGCCTGACAGGGCATGGGGCCAACGTCCTGACTTTC. Protein product: CASSLTGHGANVLTF.

The chain couples TRBV30 to TRBJ2-1; unclear D gene. The CDR3 has 11 residues. Germline CDR1 reads GTSNPN; CDR2 reads SVGIG (reference sequence). Trimming removed 2 bases from V and 5 bases from J, with 4 bases in between. CDR3 nucleotide sequence: TGTGCCTGGAGTCCGGACAATGAGCAGTTCTTC. Amino acids: CAWSPDNEQFF.

In its sample, this clonotype was seen many times. The chain recombines TRBV7-9 with TRBJ2-7, with D uncertain. Germline lookup yields CDR1 SEHNR and CDR2 FQNEAQ (reference sequence). The CDR3 has 11 amino acids. V shed 6 bases and J shed 7 bases, with 10 bases lying between them. CDR3 DNA sequence: TGTGCCAGCAGTCTAGGAGTGGAGCAGTACTTC. Encoded protein: CASSLGVEQYF.

This clonotype was detected ten times or more. The rearrangement joins TRBV7-3 to TRBJ2-1; TRBD2 aligns across 11 bases. CDR3 length: 15 amino acids. Trimming took 5 bases from V and 6 from J; bases not matched to a gene: 6. CDR1 is SGHTA, CDR2 FQGTGA, per germline. In nucleotides, the CDR3 is TGTGCCAGCAGCCAAACTAGCGGGAGTCCCAATGAGCAGTTCTTC. It is translated as CASSQTSGSPNEQFF.

This clonotype was detected ten times or more. The chain is built from TRBV28 and TRBJ2-7; D possibly corresponds to TRBD1 (5 bases). V dropped 2 bases and J dropped 2 bases, with 13 bases sitting between them. The germline CDR1 and CDR2 sequences are MDHEN and SYDVKM. The CDR3 contains 15 residues. CDR3 protein: CASSLRRRGPYEQYF. CDR3 DNA: TGTGCCAGCAGTTTAAGAAGAAGGGGCCCCTACGAGCAGTACTTC.

The J gene is TRBJ2-7, the V gene TRBV4-2; D gene ambiguous. V lost 2 bases and J 0 bases, leaving 5 bases between the germline ends. The CDR3 covers 13 residues. Germline values: CDR1 LGHNA, CDR2 YNFKEQ. CDR3 nucleotide sequence: TGTGCCAGCAGCCAATTTAGCTCCTACGAGCAGTACTTC. Translated: CASSQFSSYEQYF.

In its sample, this clonotype was seen a few times. The chain combines TRBV28 with TRBJ2-6; D might be TRBD2 (6 bases). This CDR3 has 17 amino acids. Germline values: CDR1 MDHEN, CDR2 SYDVKM. The V and J ends lost 5 bases and 4 bases respectively, with 18 bases between them. The CDR3 DNA reads as TGTGCCAGCAGTCTCCAGGGACTTGCTGCCGGGGCCAACGTCCTGACTTTC. Translation gives CASSLQGLAAGANVLTF.

This clonotype was observed a few times. The V call is TRBV19, the J call TRBJ2-1, with TRBD2 matching 8 bases. V was clipped by 3 bases and J by 4 bases; unmatched bases: 14. Germline V CDR1 and CDR2: LNHDA, SQIVND (reference sequence). CDR3 size: 18 residues. CDR3 amino acids: CASSIYPFGGGPYNEQFF. The CDR3 nucleotides are TGTGCCAGTAGTATTTACCCCTTCGGGGGGGGTCCTTACAATGAGCAGTTCTTC.

This clonotype has only a few counts. The V call is TRBV7-9, the J call TRBJ1-4; TRBD1 might be the D (5 bases). The CDR3 covers 15 residues. Trimming pared 2 bases from V and 7 bases from J, leaving 14 bases between. Germline V gene sequence: CDR1 SEHNR, CDR2 FQNEAQ (reference sequence). CDR3 nucleotide sequence: TGTGCCAGCAGCTTACTAACGCAGGGAAGTGAAAAACTGTTTTTT. This gives the protein CASSLLTQGSEKLFF.

This clonotype occurred a few times. The chain is built from TRBV28 and TRBJ1-1, with a tentative D call TRBD1 (5 bases). The germline V gene encodes CDR1 MDHEN and CDR2 SYDVKM. V was shortened by 5 bases and J by 11 bases, with 15 bases between the two germline ends. This CDR3 comprises 12 residues. CDR3 amino acids: CASSPLGALAFF. The CDR3 DNA sequence: TGTGCCAGCAGTCCCTTAGGGGCGTTGGCTTTCTTT.

Many counts were recorded for this clonotype. The V call is TRBV6-1, the J call TRBJ1-1, with D perhaps matching TRBD1 (5 bases). The CDR3 is made up of 13 amino acids. CDR1 MNHNS and CDR2 SASEGT come from the germline V gene. With 8 bases removed from V and 4 bases from J, the gap between germline ends came to 14 bases. The DNA of the CDR3 is TGTGCCAGCCTCAGAAGGGGTGGCACTGAAGCTTTCTTT. Its translation is CASLRRGGTEAFF.

This clonotype was detected many times. J is TRBJ1-2 and V is TRBV7-9, with a weak D call TRBD1 (5 bases). The CDR3 is made up of 13 amino acids. Germline loops: CDR1 SEHNR, CDR2 FQNEAQ (reference sequence). Trimming took off 4 bases at V and 4 bases at J, with 10 bases between the two ends. This CDR3 reads CASSSGRIYGYTF. Here the CDR3 DNA reads TGTGCCAGCAGCTCGGGACGGATCTATGGCTACACCTTC. The full variable domain, with the rest looked up from reference TRBV7-9 and TRBJ1-2, is DTGVSQNPRHKITKRGQNVTFRCDPISEHNRLYWYRQTLGQGPEFLTYFQNEAQLEKSRLLSDRFSAERPKGSFSTLEIQRTEQGDSAMYLCASSSGRIYGYTFGSGTRLTVV.

In its sample, this clonotype was seen many times. The chain is built from TRBV7-8 and TRBJ2-7; possible D gene TRBD1, 6 bases. Germline CDR1 reads SGHVS; CDR2 reads FQNEAQ. This CDR3 contains 16 residues. V dropped 5 bases and J dropped 2 bases, with 19 bases sitting between them. The CDR3 nucleotides read TGTGCCAGCAGCCCAAACTCAGGGGAGAAGCCCTACGAGCAGTACTTC. Amino acids: CASSPNSGEKPYEQYF.

This clonotype was observed a few times. The chain recombines TRBV7-8 with TRBJ2-3, with D unclear. From germline, CDR1 is SGHVS and CDR2 FQNEAQ. The length of the CDR3 is 14 residues. The V gene lost 1 base and the J gene lost 2 bases, with 7 bases spanning the gap. For the CDR3, the DNA is TGTGCCAGCAGCTTAGTAGGCTACACAGATACGCAGTATTTT. Translated, it gives CASSLVGYTDTQYF.

This clonotype has only a few counts. This sequence joins TRBV7-3 and TRBJ2-1; 9 bases map to TRBD1. In germline, CDR1 is SGHTA, CDR2 FQGTGA. The CDR3 covers 15 residues. V trimming: 5 bases; J trimming: 1 base; junction bases outside the gene matches: 3. The CDR3 DNA reads TGTGCCAGCAGCCCCGACAGGGGGTCCTACAATGAGCAGTTCTTC. It specifies CASSPDRGSYNEQFF.

V and J are TRBV5-1 and TRBJ2-5; 7 bases are a match to TRBD1. The CDR3 covers 16 residues. The V and J ends lost 4 bases and 4 bases, in that order; junction bases with no gene match: 13. Germline V gene data show CDR1 as SGHRS and CDR2 as YFSETQ. CDR3 in DNA: TGCGCCAGCAGCCCGCAGTTGAGGGGGCGAGGAGAGACCCAGTACTTC. Its translation is CASSPQLRGRGETQYF.